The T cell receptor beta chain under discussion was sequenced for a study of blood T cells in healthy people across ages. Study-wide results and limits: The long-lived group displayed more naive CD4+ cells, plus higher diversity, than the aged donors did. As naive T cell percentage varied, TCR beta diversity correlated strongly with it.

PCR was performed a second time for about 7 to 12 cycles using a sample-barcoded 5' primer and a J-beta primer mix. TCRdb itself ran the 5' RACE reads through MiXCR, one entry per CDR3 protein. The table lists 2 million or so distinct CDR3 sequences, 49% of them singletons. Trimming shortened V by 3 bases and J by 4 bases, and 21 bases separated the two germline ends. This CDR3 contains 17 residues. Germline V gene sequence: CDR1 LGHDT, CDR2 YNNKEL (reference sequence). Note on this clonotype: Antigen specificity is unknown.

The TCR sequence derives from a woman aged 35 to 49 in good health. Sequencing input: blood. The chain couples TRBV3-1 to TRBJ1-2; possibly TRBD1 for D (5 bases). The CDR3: CASSQINRGALGYGYTF. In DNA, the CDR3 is TGTGCCAGCAGCCAGATCAACCGAGGGGCGCTTGGCTATGGCTACACCTTC.